The TCR beta chain described here comes from a study of T cell changes during pregnancy in multiple sclerosis (dated by TCRdb to 2018 to 2020). In the study overall: In women with multiple sclerosis, the researchers looked at how the T cell repertoire shifted as pregnancy progressed.

V has 3 bases trimmed and J has 3 bases trimmed; junction bases matching no gene number 2. The germline V gene (reference sequence) specifies LNHDA as CDR1 and SQIVND as CDR2. Counted from cysteine to phenylalanine, this CDR3 has 15 amino acids. Only the CDR3 portion is preserved as DNA: 45 bases, with reading frame beginning at the first base. Library creation used the immunoSEQ multiplex PCR assay. TCRdb provides this immuneACCESS table in a form limited to in-frame rearrangements. Some clones are lacking; in checked studies, under half of them reflect an unresolved V gene, and why the rest are absent is not known. Within this sample are approximately 100,000 clones, with 85% to 95% of them counted one time only. The ten biggest clones cover 0.75% to 0.95% of the sample. This clone was picked up one time. Its recognized antigen is unknown. One base away there is no much larger clone; base qualities are not given.

The chain employs TRBV19 and TRBJ2-2; 9 bases in between match TRBD2. This specimen was peripheral blood, taken after pregnancy. The receptor was isolated from a female donor with multiple sclerosis, enrolled in a pregnancy study. Here the CDR3 is given as CASSISGGYTGELFF. The nucleotide sequence reads as follows: TGTGCCAGTAGTATTAGCGGGGGCTACACCGGGGAGCTGTTTTTT. The CDR3, completed at both ends by the reference TRBV19 and TRBJ2-2 genes, gives the full variable domain DGGITQSPKYLFRKEGQNVTLSCEQNLNHDAMYWYRQDPGQGLRLIYYSQIVNDFQKGDIAEGYSVSREKKESFPLTVTSAQKNPTAFYLCASSISGGYTGELFFGEGSRLTVL.